A selection of T cell receptor beta chains follows, all from one sample in a study of T cells in Graves' hyperthyroidism and ophthalmopathy. TCRdb used MiXCR to reprocess the multiplex PCR reads, holding one entry per CDR3 protein. The repertoire holds hundreds of thousands of distinct CDR3 sequences, more than 30% seen once, with 8% to 9% in the top ten. The source material was blood. The origin of the receptors is a man between 18 and 35 years old with Graves' hyperthyroidism. The CDR3 runs from the conserved cysteine through the conserved F or W. The order of the fields is clone size, V gene, J gene, D gene, CDR3 protein, CDR3 DNA. D genes are given only for firm matches. Size is omitted from some rows. Given values are once, few, many or a class for expanded clones.

abundance: -; v_gene: TRBV9; j_gene: TRBJ2-1; d_gene: TRBD2; CDR3aa: CASSVDAGGHNEQFF; CDR3nt: TGTGCCAGCAGCGTAGATGCGGGGGGGCACAATGAGCAGTTCTTC
abundance: -; v_gene: TRBV7-1; j_gene: TRBJ2-5; d_gene: -; CDR3aa: CASSSQGGTIPETQYF; CDR3nt: TGTGCCAGCAGCTCCCAGGGGGGGACTATCCCAGAGACCCAGTACTTC
abundance: few; v_gene: TRBV24-1; j_gene: TRBJ1-5; d_gene: -; CDR3aa: CASSPFREGNQPQHF; CDR3nt: TGTGCCAGCAGCCCTTTCAGGGAAGGCAATCAGCCCCAGCATTTT
abundance: -; v_gene: TRBV15; j_gene: TRBJ1-1; d_gene: -; CDR3aa: CATSKGMNTEAFF; CDR3nt: TGTGCCACCAGCAAGGGCATGAACACTGAAGCTTTCTTT
abundance: -; v_gene: TRBV2; j_gene: TRBJ1-4; d_gene: TRBD1; CDR3aa: CASSISGTGVEKLFF; CDR3nt: TGTGCCAGCAGTATCTCCGGGACAGGGGTTGAAAAACTGTTTTTT
abundance: -; v_gene: TRBV4-1; j_gene: TRBJ1-1; d_gene: TRBD1; CDR3aa: CASSPRTGATNTEAFF; CDR3nt: TGCGCCAGCAGCCCTAGGACAGGGGCCACGAACACTGAAGCTTTCTTT
abundance: many; v_gene: TRBV12-3/TRBV12-4; j_gene: TRBJ2-5; d_gene: -; CDR3aa: CASSARGGETQYF; CDR3nt: TGTGCCAGCAGCGCGAGAGGTGGAGAGACCCAGTACTTC
abundance: -; v_gene: TRBV7-9; j_gene: TRBJ2-2; d_gene: TRBD2; CDR3aa: CASSFRQRRGGVNTGELFF; CDR3nt: TGTGCCAGCAGCTTTCGACAGCGGCGGGGGGGAGTTAACACCGGGGAGCTGTTTTTT
abundance: once; v_gene: TRBV7-6; j_gene: TRBJ2-7; d_gene: -; CDR3aa: CASSYTDGQSSYEHYF; CDR3nt: TGTGCCAGCAGCTATACCGATGGGCAGAGCTCCTACGAGCATTACTTC
abundance: many; v_gene: TRBV5-1; j_gene: TRBJ1-1; d_gene: TRBD1; CDR3aa: CASSLAGQGNTEAFF; CDR3nt: TGTGCCAGCAGCTTAGCGGGACAGGGGAACACTGAAGCTTTCTTT
abundance: many; v_gene: TRBV7-2; j_gene: TRBJ1-1; d_gene: -; CDR3aa: CASSLVTGGGTEAFF; CDR3nt: TGTGCCAGCAGCTTAGTGACCGGTGGTGGCACTGAAGCTTTCTTT
abundance: -; v_gene: TRBV5-1; j_gene: TRBJ1-1; d_gene: -; CDR3aa: CASSLEGGRAQAFF; CDR3nt: TGTGCCAGCAGCTTGGAGGGGGGGAGGGCCCAAGCTTTCTTT
abundance: -; v_gene: TRBV6-6; j_gene: TRBJ1-1; d_gene: TRBD1; CDR3aa: CASSALQGMNTEAFF; CDR3nt: TGTGCCAGCAGTGCTCTACAGGGGATGAACACTGAAGCTTTCTTT
abundance: -; v_gene: TRBV6-1; j_gene: TRBJ2-5; d_gene: -; CDR3aa: CASTRHGSKTQYF; CDR3nt: TGTGCCAGCACAAGGCACGGATCAAAGACCCAGTACTTC
abundance: -; v_gene: TRBV7-6; j_gene: TRBJ2-7; d_gene: TRBD1; CDR3aa: CASSLEAGTGFYEQYF; CDR3nt: TGTGCCAGCAGCCTCGAGGCCGGGACAGGCTTCTACGAGCAGTACTTC
abundance: many; v_gene: TRBV25-1; j_gene: TRBJ2-5; d_gene: TRBD2; CDR3aa: CASSEWASGLQETQYF; CDR3nt: TGTGCCAGCAGTGAATGGGCTAGCGGGTTGCAAGAGACCCAGTACTTC